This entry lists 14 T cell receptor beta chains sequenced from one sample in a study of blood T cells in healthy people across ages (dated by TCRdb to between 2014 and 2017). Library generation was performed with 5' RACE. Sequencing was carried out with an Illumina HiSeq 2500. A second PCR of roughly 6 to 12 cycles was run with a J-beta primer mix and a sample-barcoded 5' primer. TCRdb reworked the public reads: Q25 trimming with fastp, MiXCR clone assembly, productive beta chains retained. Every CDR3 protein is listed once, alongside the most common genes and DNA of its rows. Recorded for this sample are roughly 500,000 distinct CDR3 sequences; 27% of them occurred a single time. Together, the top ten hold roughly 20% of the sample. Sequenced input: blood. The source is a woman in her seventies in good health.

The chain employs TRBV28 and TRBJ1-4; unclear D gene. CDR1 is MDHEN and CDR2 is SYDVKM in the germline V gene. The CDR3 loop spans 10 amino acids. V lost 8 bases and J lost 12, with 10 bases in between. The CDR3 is CASGSLELFF. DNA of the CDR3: TGTGCCAGCGGGTCGTTGGAACTGTTTTTT.

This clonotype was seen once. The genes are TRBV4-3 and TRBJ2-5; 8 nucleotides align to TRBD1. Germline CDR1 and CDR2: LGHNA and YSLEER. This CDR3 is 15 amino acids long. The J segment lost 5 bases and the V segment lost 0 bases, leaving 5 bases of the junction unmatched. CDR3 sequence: CASSQERQGYETQYF. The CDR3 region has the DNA TGCGCCAGCAGCCAAGAGAGACAGGGGTACGAGACCCAGTACTTC.

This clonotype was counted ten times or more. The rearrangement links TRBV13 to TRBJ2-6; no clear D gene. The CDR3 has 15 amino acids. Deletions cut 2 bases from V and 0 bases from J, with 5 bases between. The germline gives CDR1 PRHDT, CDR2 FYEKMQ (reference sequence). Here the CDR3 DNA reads TGTGCCAGCAGCTTAAACCCCTCTGGGGCCAACGTCCTGACTTTC. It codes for CASSLNPSGANVLTF.

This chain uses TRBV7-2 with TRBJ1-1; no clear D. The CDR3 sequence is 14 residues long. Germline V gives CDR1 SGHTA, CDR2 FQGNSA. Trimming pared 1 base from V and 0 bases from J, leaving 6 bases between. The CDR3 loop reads CASSLGALNTEAFF. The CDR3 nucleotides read TGTGCCAGCAGCTTAGGGGCGCTGAACACTGAAGCTTTCTTT.

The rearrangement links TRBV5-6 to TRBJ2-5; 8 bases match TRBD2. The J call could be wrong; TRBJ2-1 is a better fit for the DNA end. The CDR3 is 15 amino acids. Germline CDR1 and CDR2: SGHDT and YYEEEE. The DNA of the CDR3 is TGTGCCAGCGGGGGAGGGCGGGGGGCCTACAATGAGCAGTTCTTC. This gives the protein CASGGGRGAYNEQFF.

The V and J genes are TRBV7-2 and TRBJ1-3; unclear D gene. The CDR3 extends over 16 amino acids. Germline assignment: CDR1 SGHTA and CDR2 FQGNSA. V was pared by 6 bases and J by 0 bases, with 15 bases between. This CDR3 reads CASRLESADSGNTIYF. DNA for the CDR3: TGTGCCAGCAGACTAGAGTCGGCCGACTCTGGAAACACCATATATTTT.

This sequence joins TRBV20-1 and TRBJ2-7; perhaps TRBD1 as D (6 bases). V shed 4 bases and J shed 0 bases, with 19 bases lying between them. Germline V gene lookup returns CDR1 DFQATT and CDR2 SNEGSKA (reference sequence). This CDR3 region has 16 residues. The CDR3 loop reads CSATGVQPINSYEQYF. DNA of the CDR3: TGCAGTGCTACAGGGGTCCAACCCATTAACTCCTACGAGCAGTACTTC.

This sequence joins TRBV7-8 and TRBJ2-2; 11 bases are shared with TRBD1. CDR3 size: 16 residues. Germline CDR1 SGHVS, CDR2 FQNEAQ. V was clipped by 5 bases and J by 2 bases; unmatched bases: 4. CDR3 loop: CASSPGQGANTGELFF. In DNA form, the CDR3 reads TGTGCCAGCAGCCCCGGACAGGGGGCTAACACCGGGGAGCTGTTTTTT.

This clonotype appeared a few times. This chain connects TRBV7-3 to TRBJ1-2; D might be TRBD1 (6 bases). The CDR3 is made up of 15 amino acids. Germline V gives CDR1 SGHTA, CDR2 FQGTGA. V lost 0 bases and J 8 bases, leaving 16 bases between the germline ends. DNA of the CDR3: TGTGCCAGCAGCTTAACCCCGGACAGCTATCAGGGCTACACCTTC. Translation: CASSLTPDSYQGYTF.

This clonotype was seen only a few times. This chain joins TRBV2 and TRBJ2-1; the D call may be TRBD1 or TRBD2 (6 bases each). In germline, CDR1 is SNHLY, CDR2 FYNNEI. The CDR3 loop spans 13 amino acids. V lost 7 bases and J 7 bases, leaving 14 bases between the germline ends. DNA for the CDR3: TGTGCCAGCAAGGGGGGCCGAGATAATGAGCAGTTCTTC. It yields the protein CASKGGRDNEQFF. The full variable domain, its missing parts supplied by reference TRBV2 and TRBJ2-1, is EPEVTQTPSHQVTQMGQEVILRCVPISNHLYFYWYRQILGQKVEFLVSFYNNEISEKSEIFDDQFSVERPDGSNFTLKIRSTKLEDSAMYFCASKGGRDNEQFFGPGTRLTVL.

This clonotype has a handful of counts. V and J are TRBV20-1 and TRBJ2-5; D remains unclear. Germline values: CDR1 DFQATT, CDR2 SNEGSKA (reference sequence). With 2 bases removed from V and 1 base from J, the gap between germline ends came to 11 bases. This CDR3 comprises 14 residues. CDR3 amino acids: CSARQTVSQETQYF. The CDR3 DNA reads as TGCAGTGCTAGACAGACCGTAAGCCAAGAGACCCAGTACTTC.

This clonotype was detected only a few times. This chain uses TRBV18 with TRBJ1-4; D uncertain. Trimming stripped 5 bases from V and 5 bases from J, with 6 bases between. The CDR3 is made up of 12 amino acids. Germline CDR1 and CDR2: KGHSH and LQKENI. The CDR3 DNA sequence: TGTGCCAGCTCAGCTGGGAATGAAAAACTGTTTTTT. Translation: CASSAGNEKLFF.

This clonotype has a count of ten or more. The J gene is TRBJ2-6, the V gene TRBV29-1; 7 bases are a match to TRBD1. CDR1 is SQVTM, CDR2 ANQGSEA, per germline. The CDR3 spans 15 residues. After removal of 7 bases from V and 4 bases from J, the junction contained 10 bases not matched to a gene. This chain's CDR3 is CSARGQSAGANVLTF. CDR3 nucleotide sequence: TGCAGCGCCAGGGGACAGTCGGCCGGGGCCAACGTCCTGACTTTC.

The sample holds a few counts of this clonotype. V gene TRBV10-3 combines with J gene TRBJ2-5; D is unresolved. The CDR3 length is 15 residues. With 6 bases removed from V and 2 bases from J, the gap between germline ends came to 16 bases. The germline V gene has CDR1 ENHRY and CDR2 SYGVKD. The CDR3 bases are TGTGCCATCAGGAGTAGTAGTGAGGAGCAAGAGACCCAGTACTTC. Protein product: CAIRSSSEEQETQYF.